This entry is about one TCR beta chain. What it binds is unknown. The data were taken from a study of vaccination effects on CD4 cells after COVID-19. Findings and limits, study-wide: Few convalescent patients, and no early post-infection timepoints, were available to the study. Marked clonal contraction of both clone types appeared late after vaccination.

CDR1 and CDR2 (germline): LNHDA, SQIVND (reference sequence). The CDR3 totals 14 residues. Trimming shortened V by 5 bases and J by 8 bases, and 16 bases separated the two germline ends. Sequencing used immunoSEQ multiplex PCR; TCRdb keeps in-frame clones, though not all of them. The sample holds approximately 82,000 clones, 60% to 80% seen once. The ViraFEST assay expanded antigen-specific CD4+ T cells with viral peptide pools before sequencing. Once cultured for roughly ten days, the cells underwent separation to obtain CD4+ T cells. Vaccine recipients lacked prior SARS-CoV-2 infection and had negative nucleocapsid antibodies. After about 2 million PBMC were placed in each well, they were cultured with roughly 10 IU/ml IL-2 and about 10 ug/ml peptides.

The chain couples TRBV19 to TRBJ2-1; D might be TRBD1 (7 bases). The receptor was isolated from a human donor who received a COVID-19 vaccine. The input for sequencing was CD4+ T cells from PBMCs cultured with HCoV-229E spike peptides, taken before COVID-19 vaccination. CDR3 nucleotide sequence: TGTGCCAGTAGTGCGAGACAGGGACTGGATGAGCAGTTCTTC. Translated, it gives CASSARQGLDEQFF.